These 18 T cell receptor beta chains came from one sample sequenced in a study of yellow fever vaccine responses in identical twins (dated by TCRdb to the late 2010s). The library came from RT-PCR. Reads for this sample came from an Illumina HiSeq 2500. TCRdb trimmed public reads at Q25 via fastp, called clones via MiXCR and kept in-frame beta chains. All rows with the same CDR3 protein become a single entry with the most common DNA and genes. Here the sample has around 2,000 distinct CDR3 sequences; roughly 83% occur a single time. The biggest ten clones account for around 3.5% of the sample. Sequenced material: T cells from blood (PBMCs), unsorted or a sorted subset (not recorded which), taken before or after yellow fever vaccination (not recorded which). The receptors come from a young woman who received the yellow fever vaccine. Donor details come from another sample of the same person, matched by shared clones.

This clonotype was found once. The rearrangement joins TRBV10-3 to TRBJ1-1, with a possible D match to TRBD1 (6 bases). Per germline, CDR1 ENHRY and CDR2 SYGVKD. The CDR3 covers 14 residues. Deletions cut 2 bases from V and 4 bases from J, with 11 bases between. CDR3 sequence: CAISENRAGTEAFF. CDR3 DNA sequence: TGTGCCATCAGTGAGAACAGGGCGGGCACTGAAGCTTTCTTT.

This chain links TRBV7-9 with TRBJ2-7, with a weak D call TRBD1 (6 bases). V dropped 5 bases and J dropped 4 bases, with 12 bases sitting between them. Per the germline V gene, CDR1 is SEHNR and CDR2 is FQNEAQ (reference sequence). This CDR3 contains 13 residues. CDR3 DNA sequence: TGTGCCAGCAGCCATAATACAGGGTACGAGCAGTACTTC. The encoded protein is CASSHNTGYEQYF.

The chain carries TRBV7-6 and TRBJ2-3; TRBD2 matches at 9 bases. Looked up from germline, CDR1 is SGHVS and CDR2 is FNYEAQ. Trimming cost V 4 bases and J 0 bases; bases outside gene matches: 5. The CDR3 loop spans 16 amino acids. CDR3 nucleotide sequence: TGTGCCAGCAGCTCCCTGACTAGCGGAAGCACAGATACGCAGTATTTT. Amino acids: CASSSLTSGSTDTQYF.

The chain recombines TRBV25-1 with TRBJ2-1, with a possible D match to TRBD2 (6 bases). The CDR3 extends over 14 amino acids. Germline values: CDR1 MGHDK, CDR2 SYGVNS. V was clipped by 4 bases and J by 1 base, with 8 bases between them. CDR3 protein: CASSASASYNEQFF. The CDR3 bases are TGTGCCAGCAGTGCTAGCGCGTCCTACAATGAGCAGTTCTTC.

The J gene is TRBJ1-6, the V gene TRBV10-3; TRBD1 matches at 7 bases. This CDR3 is 13 amino acids long. V shed 5 bases and J 14 bases; nucleotides not matched to a gene: 9. Germline values: CDR1 ENHRY, CDR2 SYGVKD. CDR3 sequence reads: CAISSGGTGSLHF. The CDR3 DNA follows: TGTGCCATCAGTTCAGGGGGGACGGGCTCCCTCCACTTT.

J is TRBJ2-1 and V is TRBV7-9; 9 positions agree with TRBD1. CDR3 length: 14 residues. Germline assignment: CDR1 SEHNR and CDR2 FQNEAQ (reference sequence). V trimming: 4 bases; J trimming: 5 bases; junction bases outside the gene matches: 3. CDR3 coding DNA: TGTGCCAGCAGCTCTCGGGACAGGGACAATGAGCAGTTCTTC. Its translation is CASSSRDRDNEQFF.

This clonotype was detected a few times. The genes are TRBV4-1 and TRBJ1-2; TRBD1 matches 7 bases. Unmatched junction bases numbered 10, after V lost 1 base and J lost 5 bases. In germline, CDR1 is MGHRA, CDR2 YSYEKL. CDR3 length equals 16 residues. CDR3 coding DNA: TGCGCCAGCAGCCAAGCTTCGGCAGGGACAGTTTATGGCTACACCTTC. Its translation is CASSQASAGTVYGYTF.

This sequence joins TRBV20-1 and TRBJ1-2, with D unresolved. V was pared by 0 bases and J by 8 bases, with 10 bases between. In germline, CDR1 is DFQATT, CDR2 SNEGSKA (reference sequence). The CDR3 is 12 residues long. CDR3 protein: CSAREVGLGYTF. CDR3 nucleotide sequence: TGCAGTGCTAGAGAGGTTGGATTAGGCTACACCTTC.

The chain employs TRBV11-1 and TRBJ2-3; 9 bases align to TRBD1. CDR1 is SGHAT and CDR2 is FQDESV in the germline V gene (reference sequence). Trimming removed 5 bases from V and 5 bases from J; junction bases left unmatched: 8. The CDR3 is 15 amino acids. The CDR3: CASSTWDREEDTQYF. CDR3 nucleotides: TGTGCCAGCAGCACATGGGACAGGGAGGAAGATACGCAGTATTTT.

The chain is built from TRBV7-6 and TRBJ1-6, with 7 nucleotides matching TRBD1. The CDR3 extends over 14 amino acids. The V and J ends lost 5 bases and 5 bases, in that order; junction bases with no gene match: 3. From germline, CDR1 is SGHVS and CDR2 FNYEAQ. The CDR3 loop is CASSPGTDNSPLHF. CDR3 nucleotide sequence: TGTGCCAGCAGCCCAGGGACAGATAATTCACCCCTCCACTTT.

V gene TRBV28 combines with J gene TRBJ2-7; D not certain. The CDR3 has 14 amino acids. V was pared by 2 bases and J by 0 bases, with 8 bases between. Per germline, CDR1 MDHEN and CDR2 SYDVKM. The CDR3 loop is CASSLGGNSYEQYF. DNA for the CDR3: TGTGCCAGCAGTTTAGGTGGCAACTCCTACGAGCAGTACTTC. The whole variable domain, remainder taken from reference TRBV28 and TRBJ2-7, is DVKVTQSSRYLVKRTGEKVFLECVQDMDHENMFWYRQDPGLGLRLIYFSYDVKMKEKGDIPEGYSVSREKKERFSLILESASTNQTSMYLCASSLGGNSYEQYFGPGTRLTVT.

J is TRBJ2-7 and V is TRBV14; 9 bases agree with TRBD1. The length of the CDR3 is 13 residues. V lost 4 bases to trimming and J lost 4 bases; unmatched junction nucleotides: 2. Germline CDR1 is SGHDN and CDR2 is FVKESK. The CDR3, as DNA: TGTGCCAGCAGCCCGGGACAGGGATACGAGCAGTACTTC. Its translation is CASSPGQGYEQYF.

This sequence joins TRBV12-3 or TRBV12-4 and TRBJ2-1; 9 bases agree with TRBD2. V was pared by 6 bases and J by 5 bases, with 8 bases of the junction left unmatched. CDR3 length equals 15 residues. DNA of the CDR3: TGTGCCAGCAGACCTTTGGCTAGCGGGAACAATGAGCAGTTCTTC. It yields the protein CASRPLASGNNEQFF.

This chain uses TRBV4-2 with TRBJ2-7, with 8 bases fitting TRBD2. Germline V gives CDR1 LGHNA, CDR2 YNFKEQ. The CDR3 sequence is 16 residues long. Trimming removed 2 bases from V and 6 bases from J; junction bases left unmatched: 12. CDR3 sequence (DNA): TGTGCCAGCAGCCAACAAGGAGCGGGAGTTTCGCGCGAGCAGTACTTC. This encodes CASSQQGAGVSREQYF.

J is TRBJ1-2 and V is TRBV11-1; D gene uncertain. There are 16 residues in the CDR3. Germline lookup yields CDR1 SGHAT and CDR2 FQDESV (reference sequence). V lost 1 base and J 4 bases, leaving 16 bases between the germline ends. CDR3 in amino acids: CASSLDGRTSRYGYTF. CDR3 DNA sequence: TGTGCCAGCAGCTTAGACGGCAGGACTTCGCGCTATGGCTACACCTTC.

CDR3 nucleotide sequence: TGTGCCATCAGTGTGGCGGGCGGACCCTACGAGCAGTACTTC. It encodes CAISVAGGPYEQYF. V and J are TRBV10-3 and TRBJ2-7, with D possibly matching TRBD2 (5 bases). CDR1 is ENHRY, CDR2 SYGVKD, per germline. V was pared by 4 bases and J by 2 bases, with 12 bases between. The CDR3 length is 14 residues.

The chain couples TRBV11-1 to TRBJ2-5; possible D gene TRBD2, 6 bases. This CDR3 region has 16 residues. Between the trimmed V and J ends, which lost 2 bases and 5 bases, there was a span of 18 bases. The V gene's germline CDR1 is SGHAT and CDR2 FQDESV (reference sequence). The CDR3 here is CASSLHPGLMTETQYF. The CDR3 DNA reads as TGTGCCAGCAGCTTACATCCCGGACTAATGACGGAGACCCAGTACTTC.

The chain couples TRBV10-1 to TRBJ1-5, with unresolved D. Trimming stripped 3 bases from V and 6 bases from J, with 12 bases between. Per the germline V gene, CDR1 is WNHNN and CDR2 is SYGVQD (reference sequence). The CDR3 totals 14 residues. CDR3 sequence: CASSESGRSQPQHF. CDR3 nucleotides: TGCGCCAGCAGTGAATCGGGGAGAAGTCAGCCCCAGCATTTT.